The rows below give T cell receptor beta chains drawn from one sample of a study of regulatory T cells in long-lasting Graves disease. TCRdb recomputed calls from the multiplex PCR reads with MiXCR, one row per CDR3 protein. This sample carries fewer than 450,000 distinct CDR3 sequences, 20% to 25% of them seen once, and the ten largest clones take about a fifth. The specimen comprised peripheral blood mononuclear cells (PBMCs), sampled when the disease was refractory, from a patient treated with antithyroid drugs. The receptors were gathered from a female donor with Graves disease. Both conserved end residues are part of each CDR3. The order of the fields is D gene, J gene, clone size, V gene, CDR3 DNA, CDR3 protein. A D gene is named only where the DNA matches it firmly. Rows give clone size only sometimes, using once, few, many, or a class for an expanded clone.

>TRBD2|TRBJ2-7|.|TRBV20-1
TGCAGTGCAACTCTAGCGGGAGTCGTGGGAAGCTCCTACGAGCAGTACTTC
CSATLAGVVGSSYEQYF
>TRBD1|TRBJ1-2|.|TRBV10-3
TGTGCCATCAGTGTTACAGGGGCTGATGGCTACACCTTC
CAISVTGADGYTF
>.|TRBJ2-5|.|TRBV6-5
TGTGCCAGCAGTTACTCAACCGGGACCCAAGAGACCCAGTACTTC
CASSYSTGTQETQYF
>TRBD2|TRBJ2-1|.|TRBV19
TGTGCCAGTAGACTAGCGGGAGCCCCCTACAATGAGCAGTTCTTC
CASRLAGAPYNEQFF
>.|TRBJ1-2|few|TRBV30
TGTGCCTGGAACCAGTTTTATGGCTACACCTTC
CAWNQFYGYTF
>.|TRBJ1-1|many|TRBV27
TGTGCCAGCACCGACGCTCAGAACACTGAAGCTTTCTTT
CASTDAQNTEAFF
>.|TRBJ2-2|many|TRBV2
TGTGCCAGCACTTTAACAGGGACCACCGGGGAGCTGTTTTTT
CASTLTGTTGELFF
>.|TRBJ1-1|many|TRBV6-6
TGTGCCAGCAGTTACTCGGTGTTAAACACGAACACTGAAGCTTTCTTT
CASSYSVLNTNTEAFF
>TRBD2|TRBJ2-2|.|TRBV7-2
TGTGCCAGCAGCTTTAGCCCCTGGCTAGCGGACGGAACCGGGGAGCTGTTTTTT
CASSFSPWLADGTGELFF
>.|TRBJ2-5|many|TRBV7-9
TGTGCCAGCAGCTTAGCTCTGTCCCAAGAGACCCAGTACTTC
CASSLALSQETQYF
>TRBD2|TRBJ2-4|few|TRBV4-1
TGCGCCAGCAGCCAAAGCGGGAGGGCCAGGAACATTCAGTACTTC
CASSQSGRARNIQYF
>.|TRBJ1-3|.|TRBV25-1
TGTGCCAGCACGGACAGCTACTCTGGAAACACCATATATTTT
CASTDSYSGNTIYF
>.|TRBJ1-1|.|TRBV20-1
TGCAGTGCTAGAGATCATTGGGAAGCCACTGAAGCTTTCTTT
CSARDHWEATEAFF